This paragraph covers one T cell receptor beta chain sequence. Its cognate antigen is unknown. This entry belongs to a study of monozygotic twins with inflammatory bowel disease. General observations from the study: There was no way to distinguish the different T cell subtypes. The sharing of clonotypes with others was lower in IBD patients than in healthy twins, especially with disease activity.

From whole blood, total RNA was isolated without any sorting of T cells. Each CDR3 protein gets one entry in TCRdb, which reprocessed the 5' RACE reads and gives no DNA. The sample has 150,000 to 200,000 distinct CDR3 sequences; the top ten hold roughly 3%. Germline V gene data show CDR1 as DFQATT and CDR2 as SNEGSKA (reference sequence). This CDR3 region has 14 residues. The source is a human donor with ulcerative colitis or Crohn's disease, or a healthy co-twin of an affected twin (not recorded which). Sequenced sample: blood. This sequence joins TRBV20-1 and TRBJ1-4; TCRdb lists TRBD1, though no DNA is available to test this call. The CDR3 here is CSARGDRENEKLFF.